Described below is a single T cell receptor (beta chain) sequence and its context. Its target is not known. Clones were sequenced by immunoSEQ multiplex PCR, and TCRdb holds only the in-frame ones, with some missing. The sample lists 50,000 or so clones, about 93% occurring once. This sample was taken from a study of graft-versus-host responses after intestinal transplantation. Study-wide points: Researchers found peak circulating GvH clone levels linked to early post-transplant HvG declines.

The germline CDR1 and CDR2 sequences are SGHDT and YYEEEE. With V trimmed by 4 bases and J by 1 base, 5 bases remained unmatched. The CDR3 runs to 15 residues. The genes are TRBV5-6 and TRBJ1-1; 9 bases agree with TRBD1. The material was unstimulated CD4+ T cells sorted from spleen or lymph node cells, obtained before transplant. The TCR was taken from a human donor who was the organ donor for an intestinal transplant. CDR3 amino acids: CASSGAGQGNTEAFF. The CDR3 coding sequence is TGTGCCAGCAGCGGGGCGGGACAGGGGAACACTGAAGCTTTCTTT.